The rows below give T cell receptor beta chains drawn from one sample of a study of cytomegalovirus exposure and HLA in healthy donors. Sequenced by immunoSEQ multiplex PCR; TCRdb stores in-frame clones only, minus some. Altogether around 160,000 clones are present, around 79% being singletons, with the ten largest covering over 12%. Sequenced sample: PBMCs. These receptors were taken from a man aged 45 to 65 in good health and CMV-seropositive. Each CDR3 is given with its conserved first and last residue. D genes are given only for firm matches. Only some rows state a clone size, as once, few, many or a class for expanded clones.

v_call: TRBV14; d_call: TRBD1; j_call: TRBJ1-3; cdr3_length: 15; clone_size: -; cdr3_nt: TGTGCCAGCAGCCAGTACAGGGGGAAAGGAAACACCATATATTTT; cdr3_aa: CASSQYRGKGNTIYF
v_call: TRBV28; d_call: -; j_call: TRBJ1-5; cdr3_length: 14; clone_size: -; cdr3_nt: TGTGCCAGCAGTCCCGGGTTGTCGGATCAGCCCCAGCATTTT; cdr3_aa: CASSPGLSDQPQHF
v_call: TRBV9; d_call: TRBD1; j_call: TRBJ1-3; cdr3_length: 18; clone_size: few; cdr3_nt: TGTGCCAGCAGCGCGGGGGGACAGGGAGGGAGAGGGGGAGGCACCATATATTTT; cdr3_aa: CASSAGGQGGRGGGTIYF
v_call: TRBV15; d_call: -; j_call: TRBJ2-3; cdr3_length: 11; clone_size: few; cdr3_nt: TGTGCCACCAGCACCGGAGATACGCAGTATTTT; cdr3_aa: CATSTGDTQYF
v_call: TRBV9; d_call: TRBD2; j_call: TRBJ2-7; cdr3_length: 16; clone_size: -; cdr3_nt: TGTGCCAGCAGCGTAGCCTCGGGGGGGCCTCCCTACGAGCAGTACTTC; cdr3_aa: CASSVASGGPPYEQYF
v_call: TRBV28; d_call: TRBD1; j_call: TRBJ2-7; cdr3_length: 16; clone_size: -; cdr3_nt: TGTGCCAGCAGCGCACGGGACAGGGCGTCCTCCTACGAGCAGTACTTC; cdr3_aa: CASSARDRASSYEQYF
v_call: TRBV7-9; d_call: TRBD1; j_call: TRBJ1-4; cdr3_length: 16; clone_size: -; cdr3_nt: TGTGCCAGCAGCTTCAGGGGGCCCGCAACTAATGAAAAACTGTTTTTT; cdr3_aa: CASSFRGPATNEKLFF
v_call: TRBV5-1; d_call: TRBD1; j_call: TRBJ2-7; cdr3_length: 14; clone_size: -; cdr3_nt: TGCGCCAGCACCGTGGACAGGGATATCGACGAGCAGTACTTC; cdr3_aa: CASTVDRDIDEQYF
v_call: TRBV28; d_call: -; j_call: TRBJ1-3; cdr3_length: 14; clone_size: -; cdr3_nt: TGTGCCAGCAGGGGACACAGCTCTGGAAACACCATATATTTT; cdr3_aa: CASRGHSSGNTIYF
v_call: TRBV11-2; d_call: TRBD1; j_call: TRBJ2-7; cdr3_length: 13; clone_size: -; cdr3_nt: TGTGCCAGCATGAAGGACAGGGGGCACGAGCAGTACTTC; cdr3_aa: CASMKDRGHEQYF
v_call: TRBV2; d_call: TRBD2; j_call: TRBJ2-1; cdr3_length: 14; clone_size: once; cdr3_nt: TGTGCCACCGAGCGGGGGGCGGCGGACAATGAGCAGTTCTTC; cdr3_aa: CATERGAADNEQFF
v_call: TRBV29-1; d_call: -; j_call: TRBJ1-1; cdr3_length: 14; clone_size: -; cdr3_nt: TGCAGCGGAATTACAGGGAGGGCGAACACTGAAGCTTTCTTT; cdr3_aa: CSGITGRANTEAFF
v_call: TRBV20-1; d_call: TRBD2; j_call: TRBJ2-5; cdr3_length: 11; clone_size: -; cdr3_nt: TGCAGTGCAGCGGGGTCAGAGACCCAGTACTTC; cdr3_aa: CSAAGSETQYF
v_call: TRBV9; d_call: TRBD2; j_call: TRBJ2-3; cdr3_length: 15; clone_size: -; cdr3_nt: TGTGCCAGCAGCGTAAGAGCGGGGGGGCAAGATACGCAGTATTTT; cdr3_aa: CASSVRAGGQDTQYF
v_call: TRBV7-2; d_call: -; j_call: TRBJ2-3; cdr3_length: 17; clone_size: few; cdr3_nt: TGTGCCAGCAGCTTAGTACCGGCGGGGTCAGGCCCAGATACGCAGTATTTT; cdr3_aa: CASSLVPAGSGPDTQYF
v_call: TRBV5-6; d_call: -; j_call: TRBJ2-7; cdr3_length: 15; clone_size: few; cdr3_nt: TGTGCCAGCAGCTCCCAGGGAAGTCGGCCTCGCGAGCAGTACTTC; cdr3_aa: CASSSQGSRPREQYF
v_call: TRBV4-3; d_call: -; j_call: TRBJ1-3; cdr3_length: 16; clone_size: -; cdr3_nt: TGCGCCAGCAGCCAAGATCGGGGAAACTCTGGAAACACCATATATTTT; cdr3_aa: CASSQDRGNSGNTIYF
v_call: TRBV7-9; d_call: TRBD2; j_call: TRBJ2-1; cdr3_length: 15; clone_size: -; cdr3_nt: TGTGCCAGCAGCTTAATCGTAGCGGGGAGCGATGAGCAGTTCTTC; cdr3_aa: CASSLIVAGSDEQFF
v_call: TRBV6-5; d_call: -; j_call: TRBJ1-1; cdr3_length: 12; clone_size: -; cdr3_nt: TGTGCCAGCAGTGAGGGGAACACTGAAGCTTTCTTT; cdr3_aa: CASSEGNTEAFF
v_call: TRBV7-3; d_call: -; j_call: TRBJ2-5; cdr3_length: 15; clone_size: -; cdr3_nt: TGTGCCAGCAGCCCCCAGCCCGGAGGGCGAGAGACCCAGTACTTC; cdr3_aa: CASSPQPGGRETQYF
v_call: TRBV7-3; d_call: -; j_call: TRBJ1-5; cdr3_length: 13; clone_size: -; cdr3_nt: TGTGCCAGCAGCTTATCCCATAATCAGCCCCAGCATTTT; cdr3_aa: CASSLSHNQPQHF
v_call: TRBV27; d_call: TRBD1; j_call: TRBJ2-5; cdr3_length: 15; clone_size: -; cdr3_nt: TGTGCCAGCAGTTCAACGTACAGGGGACGAGAGACCCAGTACTTC; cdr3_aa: CASSSTYRGRETQYF
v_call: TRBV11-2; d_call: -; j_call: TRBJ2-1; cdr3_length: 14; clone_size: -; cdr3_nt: TGTGCCAGCAGCTTACCCCAGGTCCAGAATGAGCAGTTCTTC; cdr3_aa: CASSLPQVQNEQFF
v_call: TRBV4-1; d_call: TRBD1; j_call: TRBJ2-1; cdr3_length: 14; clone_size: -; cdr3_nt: TGCGCCAGCAGCCAAGAAGGGACAGCCCATGAGCAGTTCTTC; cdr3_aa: CASSQEGTAHEQFF